This record covers a single T cell receptor (beta chain). Generated by immunoSEQ multiplex PCR, the TCRdb table keeps only in-frame clones and is missing some. The sample includes under 90,000 clones, approximately 90% of them seen just once. These data originate in a study of PD-L1 blockade in urothelial cancer. The wider study: Researchers looked at the blood 3 weeks (second dose) and 6 weeks after treatment began.

The V gene lost 7 bases and the J gene lost 4 bases, with 7 bases spanning the gap. This CDR3 is built from 11 residues. Germline V lookup: CDR1 SNHLY, CDR2 FYNNEI. This sequence joins TRBV2 and TRBJ2-5; D may be TRBD2 (5 bases). This specimen was PBMCs, taken around atezolizumab (anti-PD-L1) treatment. This TCR was recovered from a man in his sixties with urothelial cancer. CDR3 DNA: TGTGCCAGCAAGAGGGTAGAGACCCAGTACTTC. It encodes CASKRVETQYF.